Following are 21 T cell receptor beta chains from one sample sequenced in a study of cytomegalovirus exposure and HLA in healthy donors. 60 Vbeta and 13 Jbeta primers were used in PCR. Using immunoSEQ multiplex PCR, the repertoire was profiled, and TCRdb retains in-frame clones only, with some absent. The sample lists approximately 80,000 clones, roughly 78% occurring once. The specimen sequenced was PBMCs. The source is a male donor in good health and CMV-seropositive.

V gene TRBV5-1 combines with J gene TRBJ2-7, with TRBD2 as a possible D gene (5 bases). Trimming took 3 bases from V and 0 from J, leaving 13 bases between them. This CDR3 comprises 15 residues. Germline V gene sequence: CDR1 SGHRS, CDR2 YFSETQ. The DNA for the CDR3 is TGCGCCAGCAGCTCGCTTCCGGGGAGCTCCTACGAGCAGTACTTC. Protein: CASSSLPGSSYEQYF.

This clone occurred a few times. The rearrangement links TRBV10-3 to TRBJ2-6, with 11 positions matching TRBD1. The CDR3 consists of 16 residues. CDR1 is ENHRY and CDR2 is SYGVKD in the germline V gene. J gave up 1 base and V 6 bases, and 2 bases lay outside the gene matches. CDR3 residues: CAISWDRGSGANVLTF. CDR3 nucleotides: TGTGCCATCAGCTGGGACAGGGGGTCTGGGGCCAACGTCCTGACTTTC.

The chain couples TRBV6-5 to TRBJ2-3; perhaps TRBD2 as D (5 bases). CDR1 is MNHEY, CDR2 SVGAGI, per germline. CDR3 length equals 16 residues. V was clipped by 1 base and J by 4 bases, with 15 bases between them. The CDR3 DNA follows: TGTGCCAGCAGTTACTATGGTGGACTTTCTTCAGATACGCAGTATTTT. Translated, it gives CASSYYGGLSSDTQYF.

V and J are TRBV11-3 and TRBJ2-1; 11 bases line up with TRBD2. V lost 4 bases, J lost 9 bases, and 11 bases stayed unmatched. The CDR3 is made up of 16 amino acids. The germline CDR1 and CDR2 sequences are SGHNT and YENEEA. CDR3 protein: CASSSALAGGSLEQFF. DNA for the CDR3: TGTGCCAGCAGCTCTGCCCTAGCGGGAGGTTCGCTTGAGCAGTTCTTC.

The rearrangement uses TRBV7-2 and TRBJ1-1; no clear D gene. This CDR3 comprises 13 residues. Germline lookup yields CDR1 SGHTA and CDR2 FQGNSA. Trimming removed 3 bases from V and 1 base from J, with 6 bases in between. The CDR3 bases are TGTGCCAGCAGCTTCATAGAGAACACTGAAGCTTTCTTT. Residues: CASSFIENTEAFF.

CDR3 nucleotide sequence: TGTGCCAGCAGCTTGGCGGCGGGGGCCGGAGATACGCAGTATTTT. Translation: CASSLAAGAGDTQYF. The rearrangement uses TRBV5-6 and TRBJ2-3; D possibly corresponds to TRBD2 (7 bases). The V and J ends lost 0 bases and 5 bases respectively, with 13 bases between them. There are 15 residues in the CDR3. In germline, CDR1 is SGHDT, CDR2 YYEEEE.

The rearrangement uses TRBV28 and TRBJ2-5; D may be TRBD2 (5 bases). Germline-derived CDR1 and CDR2 are MDHEN and SYDVKM. Trimming shortened V by 7 bases and J by 6 bases, and 15 bases separated the two germline ends. The CDR3 is 13 residues long. The CDR3 here is CASTGGGSKTQYF. As DNA, the CDR3 is TGTGCCAGCACGGGTGGTGGGAGTAAGACCCAGTACTTC.

V is TRBV5-1 and J is TRBJ1-1; perhaps TRBD1 as D (6 bases). Deletions cut 4 bases from V and 0 bases from J, with 10 bases between. Germline-derived CDR1 and CDR2 are SGHRS and YFSETQ. The CDR3 covers 14 residues. CDR3 in amino acids: CASSGGQMNTEAFF. CDR3 nucleotides: TGCGCCAGCAGCGGAGGACAGATGAACACTGAAGCTTTCTTT.

The chain recombines TRBV27 with TRBJ2-1; the match to TRBD2 covers 14 bases. The CDR3 is made up of 16 amino acids. V lost 5 bases and J lost 9; bases outside the gene matches: 9. Germline CDR1 is MNHEY and CDR2 is SMNVEV (reference sequence). The DNA of the CDR3 is TGTGCCAGCAGTAAGGAGACTAGCGGGAGGGCCAGTGAGCAGTTCTTC. Translation: CASSKETSGRASEQFF.

CDR3 sequence: CASSLGGGGAYSNQPQHF. CDR3 DNA sequence: TGTGCCAGCAGCTTAGGAGGCGGGGGAGCATATAGCAATCAGCCCCAGCATTTT. This chain connects TRBV7-2 to TRBJ1-5; TRBD1 is a possible D gene (5 bases). The CDR3 is made up of 18 amino acids. V was trimmed by 1 base and J by 0 bases, leaving 16 bases between them. The germline gives CDR1 SGHTA, CDR2 FQGNSA.

The chain recombines TRBV15 with TRBJ2-1, with TRBD2 matching 10 bases. This CDR3 comprises 16 residues. V trimming: 3 bases; J trimming: 8 bases; junction bases outside the gene matches: 10. Per the germline V gene, CDR1 is LNHNV and CDR2 is YYDKDF (reference sequence). The CDR3 bases are TGTGCCACCAGCAGGGGTTTCGGACTAGCGGTTGATGAGCAGTTCTTC. It specifies CATSRGFGLAVDEQFF.

This chain joins TRBV5-1 and TRBJ1-2; D remains ambiguous. The ends were cut back, 0 bases at V and 2 bases at J, with 11 bases in the middle. Germline V gives CDR1 SGHRS, CDR2 YFSETQ. The CDR3 sequence is 15 residues long. This CDR3 is CASSLAGRENYGYTF. The DNA for the CDR3 is TGCGCCAGCAGCTTGGCCGGACGGGAAAACTATGGCTACACCTTC.

The sample holds a few counts of this clone. The V gene is TRBV7-9, the J gene TRBJ1-1; D is unclear. Per the germline V gene, CDR1 is SEHNR and CDR2 is FQNEAQ (reference sequence). The CDR3 contains 11 residues. Trimming cost V 3 bases and J 8 bases, with 7 bases left between them. CDR3 in DNA: TGTGCCAGCAGCTTCCAACACGAAGCTTTCTTT. Encoded protein: CASSFQHEAFF.

This clone was observed a few times. This sequence joins TRBV5-3 and TRBJ1-3, with 10 bases matching TRBD1. TRBV5-3 is an open reading frame, and its role is uncertain. The CDR3 has 16 residues. The ends lost 2 bases at V and 1 base at J; junction bases unmatched: 3. The CDR3 sequence is CARSFRDRGSGNTIYF. CDR3 bases: TGTGCCAGAAGCTTCCGGGACAGGGGTTCTGGAAACACCATATATTTT.

CDR3 sequence: CAWWGASGLGRFF. CDR3 nucleotide sequence: TGTGCCTGGTGGGGGGCTAGCGGACTGGGGAGGTTCTTC. V and J are TRBV30 and TRBJ2-1; TRBD2 might be the D (7 bases). The CDR3 runs 13 residues. The ends were cut back, 5 bases at V and 15 bases at J, with 23 bases in the middle. Germline assignment: CDR1 GTSNPN and CDR2 SVGIG (reference sequence).

This rearrangement joins TRBV19 to TRBJ2-7; tentatively, D is TRBD1 (6 bases). This CDR3 has 14 amino acids. CDR1 LNHDA and CDR2 SQIVND come from the germline V gene (reference sequence). V lost 6 bases to trimming and J lost 3 bases, with 15 bases between them. CDR3 bases: TGTGCCAGTAGCCACAGGGTCCCTTTCTACGAGCAGTACTTC. Protein product: CASSHRVPFYEQYF.

The V gene is TRBV28, the J gene TRBJ2-2; a possible D gene is TRBD1 (6 bases). The CDR3 is 15 residues long. Germline assignment: CDR1 MDHEN and CDR2 SYDVKM. Trimming shortened V by 2 bases and J by 7 bases, and 14 bases separated the two germline ends. As DNA, the CDR3 is TGTGCCAGCAGTTTAGGGGGCCTGGGAAACGGGGAGCTGTTTTTT. It encodes CASSLGGLGNGELFF.

CDR3 region: CAWSVLGGRARNEQFF. CDR3 nucleotide sequence: TGTGCCTGGAGTGTACTGGGCGGGAGGGCCCGGAATGAGCAGTTCTTC. The chain couples TRBV30 to TRBJ2-1, with 9 positions matching TRBD2. Germline assignment: CDR1 GTSNPN and CDR2 SVGIG (reference sequence). With V trimmed by 0 bases and J by 7 bases, 10 bases remained unmatched. This CDR3 has 16 amino acids.

The rearrangement uses TRBV15 and TRBJ2-5; 9 bases map to TRBD2. Germline values: CDR1 LNHNV, CDR2 YYDKDF (reference sequence). This CDR3 comprises 17 residues. The junction had 9 bases not matched to a gene; V was cut back by 1 base and J by 3 bases. CDR3 in DNA: TGTGCCACCAGCAGAGGTGGTATTAGCGGGAGAAAAGAGACCCAGTACTTC. This translates into CATSRGGISGRKETQYF. The full variable domain, completed using reference TRBV15 and TRBJ2-5, is DAMVIQNPRYQVTQFGKPVTLSCSQTLNHNVMYWYQQKSSQAPKLLFHYYDKDFNNEADTPDNFQSRRPNTSFCFLDIRSPGLGDTAMYLCATSRGGISGRKETQYFGPGTRLLVL.

The chain is built from TRBV7-9 and TRBJ2-2, with TRBD2 as a possible D gene (6 bases). V dropped 1 base and J dropped 4 bases, with 13 bases sitting between them. CDR1 is SEHNR, CDR2 FQNEAQ, per germline (reference sequence). The CDR3 is made up of 16 amino acids. DNA for the CDR3: TGTGCCAGCAGCTTAGTGAGCGGGTTTAGCACCGGGGAGCTGTTTTTT. Residues: CASSLVSGFSTGELFF.

The chain is built from TRBV19 and TRBJ2-5; possibly TRBD1 for D (6 bases). Trimming stripped 4 bases from V and 1 base from J, with 7 bases between. Germline assignment: CDR1 LNHDA and CDR2 SQIVND (reference sequence). This CDR3 contains 13 residues. CDR3 bases: TGTGCCAGTAGTAGGGGGCGCCAAGAGACCCAGTACTTC. Its translation is CASSRGRQETQYF.